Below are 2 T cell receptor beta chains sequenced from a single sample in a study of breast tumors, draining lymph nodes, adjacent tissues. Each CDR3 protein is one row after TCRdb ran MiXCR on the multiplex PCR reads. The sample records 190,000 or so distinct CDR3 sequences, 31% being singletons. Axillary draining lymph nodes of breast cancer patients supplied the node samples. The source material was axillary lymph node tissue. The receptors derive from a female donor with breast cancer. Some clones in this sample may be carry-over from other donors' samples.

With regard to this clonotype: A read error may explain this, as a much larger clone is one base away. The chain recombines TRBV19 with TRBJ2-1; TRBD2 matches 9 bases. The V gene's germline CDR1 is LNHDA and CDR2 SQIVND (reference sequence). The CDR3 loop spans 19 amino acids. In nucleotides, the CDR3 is TGTGCCAGTAGTAAACAACGAGGGCTAGCGGGAAGCTCCTACGATGAGCAGTTCTTC. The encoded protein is CASSKQRGLAGSSYDEQFF.

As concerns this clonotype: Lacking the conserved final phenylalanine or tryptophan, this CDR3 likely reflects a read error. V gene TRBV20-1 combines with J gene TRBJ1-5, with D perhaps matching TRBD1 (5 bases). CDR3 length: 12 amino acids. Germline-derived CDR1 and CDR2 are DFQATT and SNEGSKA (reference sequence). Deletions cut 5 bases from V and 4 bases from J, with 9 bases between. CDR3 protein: CSAQGSNQPQHG. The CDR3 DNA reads TGCAGTGCTCAGGGCAGTAATCAGCCCCAGCATGGT.